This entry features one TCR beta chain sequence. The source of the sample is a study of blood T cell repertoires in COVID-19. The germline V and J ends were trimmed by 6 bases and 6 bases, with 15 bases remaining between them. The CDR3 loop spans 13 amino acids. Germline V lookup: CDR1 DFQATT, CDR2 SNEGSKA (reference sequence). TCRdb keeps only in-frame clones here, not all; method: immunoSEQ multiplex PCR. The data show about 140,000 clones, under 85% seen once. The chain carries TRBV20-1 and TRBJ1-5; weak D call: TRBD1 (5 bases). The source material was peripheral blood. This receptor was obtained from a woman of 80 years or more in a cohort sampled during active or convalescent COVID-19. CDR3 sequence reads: CSASSGGSQPQHF. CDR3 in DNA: TGCAGTGCGAGTTCCGGGGGATCTCAGCCCCAGCATTTT.